A selection of T cell receptor beta chains follows, all from one sample in a study of blood T cell repertoires in COVID-19. Measured with immunoSEQ multiplex PCR; TCRdb has only the in-frame clones, and not every one. The table includes 150,000 to 200,000 clones, roughly 90% detected once. The sequenced sample consisted of peripheral blood. The source of these receptors is a man between 65 and 85 years old with active or convalescent COVID-19. Both conserved end residues are trimmed from each CDR3.

v_call,j_call,cdr3_aa
TRBV7-3,TRBJ2-1,ASSPQRQNEQF
TRBV6-5,TRBJ2-2,ASRSGSTGAGELF
TRBV7-9,TRBJ1-1,ASSSAQGTKAF
TRBV4-3,TRBJ2-2,ASSQEVQGGTGELF
TRBV25-1,TRBJ2-2,ASSPGGRTGELF
TRBV9,TRBJ2-3,ASSLGLSTDTQY
TRBV10-3,TRBJ2-2,AISDRGPITGELF
TRBV25-1,TRBJ2-1,ASSAETGADYNEQF
TRBV14,TRBJ2-1,ASSHLAGINVYNEQF
TRBV19,TRBJ1-1,ASWGGWTEGMNTEAF
TRBV6-6,TRBJ1-2,ASSYSNRGTNYGYT
TRBV12-3/TRBV12-4,TRBJ2-2,ASSSVRGGELF
TRBV28,TRBJ1-1,ASSSLQGANTEAF
TRBV12-3/TRBV12-4,TRBJ2-3,ASSSLWDTQY
TRBV7-3,TRBJ1-5,ASSLNGQGGQPQH